The 8 T cell receptor beta chains reported below all come from one sample, sequenced in a study of CD8 T cells in Susac syndrome. The authors reverse transcribed about 0.5 to 1 ug RNA with random hexamers. Via MiXCR, TCRdb re-called the immunoSEQ multiplex PCR reads, giving one row per CDR3 protein. This sample has approximately 210,000 distinct CDR3 sequences, with about 94% found just once. Material for sequencing was CD4+ T cells from PBMCs. The receptors shown here come from a human donor with Susac syndrome.

This chain connects TRBV29-1 to TRBJ1-5; perhaps TRBD1 as D (6 bases). The CDR3 is 13 amino acids. Germline V lookup: CDR1 SQVTM, CDR2 ANQGSEA. Trimming removed 4 bases at V and 9 bases at J, with 16 bases between. CDR3 amino acids: CSVGAGGEGPQHF. CDR3 coding DNA: TGCAGCGTTGGTGCGGGGGGCGAAGGGCCCCAGCATTTT.

This clonotype was observed a single time. This chain uses TRBV6-6 with TRBJ2-1, with D maybe TRBD2 (6 bases). This CDR3 spans 15 amino acids. Trimming cost V 0 bases and J 3 bases, with 9 bases left between them. Germline CDR1 is MNHNY and CDR2 is SVGAGI (reference sequence). The CDR3 DNA follows: TGTGCCAGCAGTTACTCACCGGGACTCTACAATGAGCAGTTCTTC. Its protein product is CASSYSPGLYNEQFF.

The chain recombines TRBV30 with TRBJ1-1; perhaps TRBD1 as D (5 bases). The CDR3 extends over 11 amino acids. Trimming stripped 8 bases from V and 4 bases from J, with 11 bases between. Germline lookup yields CDR1 GTSNPN and CDR2 SVGIG (reference sequence). The CDR3 coding sequence is TGTGCCACAAAAGGGGTCACTGAAGCTTTCTTT. It is translated as CATKGVTEAFF.

This clonotype was seen more than once but under ten times. The V call is TRBV6-5, the J call TRBJ1-1; 9 nucleotides match TRBD1. This CDR3 is built from 14 residues. CDR1 and CDR2 from the germline V gene are MNHEY and SVGAGI. After removal of 8 bases from V and 1 base from J, the junction contained 5 bases not matched to a gene. The CDR3 spells CASGTGGSNTEAFF. CDR3 in DNA: TGTGCCAGCGGTACAGGGGGCTCGAACACTGAAGCTTTCTTT.

This clonotype was seen a single time. The chain uses TRBV3-1 and TRBJ2-3; D is uncertain. Trimming pared 4 bases from V and 2 bases from J, leaving 10 bases between. The CDR3 is 14 residues long. CDR1 and CDR2 from the germline V gene are LGHDT and YNNKEL (reference sequence). CDR3 amino acids: CASSRRTITDTQYF. The CDR3 bases are TGTGCCAGCAGCCGCCGCACTATCACAGATACGCAGTATTTT.

V is TRBV12-3 or TRBV12-4 and J is TRBJ2-3; the D is unclear. V lost 1 base and J lost 4, with 15 bases in between. CDR3 length: 16 residues. CDR3 amino acids: CASSLVERTGPDTQYF. Here the CDR3 DNA reads TGTGCCAGCAGTTTAGTCGAGAGAACCGGGCCAGATACGCAGTATTTT.

The chain combines TRBV20-1 with TRBJ2-1, with 7 nucleotides matching TRBD2. The germline V gene has CDR1 DFQATT and CDR2 SNEGSKA (reference sequence). Germline trimming cut 6 bases from V and 4 bases from J; bases unmatched to any gene: 12. This CDR3 is 15 amino acids long. The CDR3 loop is CSADQAGKPYNEQFF. The CDR3 DNA sequence: TGCAGTGCAGATCAAGCGGGGAAGCCTTACAATGAGCAGTTCTTC.

This rearrangement joins TRBV6-2 or TRBV6-3 to TRBJ2-7, with 13 positions matching TRBD2. CDR3 length: 15 amino acids. V lost 7 bases and J lost 3; bases outside the gene matches: 6. CDR1 is MNHEY and CDR2 is SVGEGT in the germline V gene. The CDR3 is CASIPRTSGGYEQYF. The CDR3 DNA follows: TGTGCCAGCATTCCTCGGACTAGCGGGGGCTACGAGCAGTACTTC.